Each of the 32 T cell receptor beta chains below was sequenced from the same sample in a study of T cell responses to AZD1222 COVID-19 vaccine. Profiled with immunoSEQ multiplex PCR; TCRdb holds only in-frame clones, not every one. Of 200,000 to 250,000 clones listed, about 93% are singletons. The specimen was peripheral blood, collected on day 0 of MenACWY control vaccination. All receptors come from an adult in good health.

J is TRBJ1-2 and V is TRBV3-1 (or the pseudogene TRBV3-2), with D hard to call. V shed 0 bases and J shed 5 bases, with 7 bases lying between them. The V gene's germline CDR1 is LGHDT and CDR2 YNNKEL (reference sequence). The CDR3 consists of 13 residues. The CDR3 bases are TGTGCCAGCAGCCAAGATAGTGCTTATGGCTACACCTTC. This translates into CASSQDSAYGYTF.

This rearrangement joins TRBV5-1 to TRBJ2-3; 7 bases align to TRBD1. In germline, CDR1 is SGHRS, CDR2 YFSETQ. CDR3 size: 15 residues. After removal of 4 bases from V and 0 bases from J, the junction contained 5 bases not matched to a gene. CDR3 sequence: CASSTGQQSTDTQYF. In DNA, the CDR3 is TGCGCCAGCAGCACGGGACAGCAAAGCACAGATACGCAGTATTTT. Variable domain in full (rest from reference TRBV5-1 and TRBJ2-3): KAGVTQTPRYLIKTRGQQVTLSCSPISGHRSVSWYQQTPGQGLQFLFEYFSETQRNKGNFPGRFSGRQFSNSRSEMNVSTLELGDSALYLCASSTGQQSTDTQYFGPGTRLTVL.

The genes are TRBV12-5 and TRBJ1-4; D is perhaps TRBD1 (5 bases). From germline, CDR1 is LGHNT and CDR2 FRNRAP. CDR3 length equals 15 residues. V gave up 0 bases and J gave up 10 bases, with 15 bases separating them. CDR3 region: CASGLVQPGPAKLFF. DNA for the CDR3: TGTGCTAGTGGTTTGGTACAGCCAGGGCCGGCAAAACTGTTTTTT.

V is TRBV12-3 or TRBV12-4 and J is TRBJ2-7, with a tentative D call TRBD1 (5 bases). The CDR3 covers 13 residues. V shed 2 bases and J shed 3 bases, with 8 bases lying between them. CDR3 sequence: CASSLKRGYEQYF. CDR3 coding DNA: TGTGCCAGCAGTTTAAAAAGGGGCTACGAGCAGTACTTC.

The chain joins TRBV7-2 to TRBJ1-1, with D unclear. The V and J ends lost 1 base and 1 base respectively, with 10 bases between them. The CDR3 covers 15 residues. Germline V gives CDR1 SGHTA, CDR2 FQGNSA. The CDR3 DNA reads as TGTGCCAGCAGCTTAGGCGGATATCAGAACACTGAAGCTTTCTTT. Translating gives CASSLGGYQNTEAFF.

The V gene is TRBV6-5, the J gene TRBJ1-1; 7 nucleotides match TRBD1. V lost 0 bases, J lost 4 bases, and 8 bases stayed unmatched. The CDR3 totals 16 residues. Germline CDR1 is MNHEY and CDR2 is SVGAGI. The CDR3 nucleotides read TGTGCCAGCAGTTACTCGATCTCCAGGGGGTCCACTGAAGCTTTCTTT. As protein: CASSYSISRGSTEAFF.

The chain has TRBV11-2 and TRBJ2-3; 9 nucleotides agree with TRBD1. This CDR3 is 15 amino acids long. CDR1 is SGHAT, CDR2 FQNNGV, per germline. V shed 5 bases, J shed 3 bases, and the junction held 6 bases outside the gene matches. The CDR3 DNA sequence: TGTGCCAGCAGCCCAGCCGACAGGGGGACAGATACGCAGTATTTT. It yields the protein CASSPADRGTDTQYF. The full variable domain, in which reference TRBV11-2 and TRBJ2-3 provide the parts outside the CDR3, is EAGVAQSPRYKIIEKRQSVAFWCNPISGHATLYWYQQILGQGPKLLIQFQNNGVVDDSQLPKDRFSAERLKGVDSTLKIQPAKLEDSAVYLCASSPADRGTDTQYFGPGTRLTVL.

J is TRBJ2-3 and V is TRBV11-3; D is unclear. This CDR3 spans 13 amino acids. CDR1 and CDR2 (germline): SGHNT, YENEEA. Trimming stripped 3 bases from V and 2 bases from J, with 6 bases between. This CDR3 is CASSFEHTDTQYF. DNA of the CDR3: TGTGCCAGCAGCTTCGAACACACAGATACGCAGTATTTT.

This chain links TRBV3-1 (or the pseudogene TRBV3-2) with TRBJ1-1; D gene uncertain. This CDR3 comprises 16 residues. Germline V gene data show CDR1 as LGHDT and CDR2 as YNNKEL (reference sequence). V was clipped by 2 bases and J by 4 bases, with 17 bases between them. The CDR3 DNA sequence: TGTGCCAGCAGCCAAAGGCAGTTGGTACGAGGCACTGAAGCTTTCTTT. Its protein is CASSQRQLVRGTEAFF.

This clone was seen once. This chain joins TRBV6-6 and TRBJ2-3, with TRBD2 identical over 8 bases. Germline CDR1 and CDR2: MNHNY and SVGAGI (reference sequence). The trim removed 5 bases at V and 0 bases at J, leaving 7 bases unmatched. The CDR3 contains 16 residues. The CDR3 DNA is TGTGCCAGCAGTCGTCAGACTAGCGCCAGCACAGATACGCAGTATTTT. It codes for CASSRQTSASTDTQYF.

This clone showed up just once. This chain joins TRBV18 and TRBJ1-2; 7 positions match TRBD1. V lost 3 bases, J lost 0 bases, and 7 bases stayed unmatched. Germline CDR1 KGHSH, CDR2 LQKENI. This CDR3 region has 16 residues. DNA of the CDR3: TGTGCCAGCTCACCTCGACAGGGCCAAGCTAACTATGGCTACACCTTC. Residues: CASSPRQGQANYGYTF.

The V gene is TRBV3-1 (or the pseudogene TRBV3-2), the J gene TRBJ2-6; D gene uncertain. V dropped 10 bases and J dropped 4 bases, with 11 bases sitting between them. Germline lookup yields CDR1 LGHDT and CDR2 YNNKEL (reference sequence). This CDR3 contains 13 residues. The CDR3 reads CATLNVGANVLTF. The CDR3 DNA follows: TGTGCCACCCTGAATGTGGGGGCCAACGTCCTGACTTTC.

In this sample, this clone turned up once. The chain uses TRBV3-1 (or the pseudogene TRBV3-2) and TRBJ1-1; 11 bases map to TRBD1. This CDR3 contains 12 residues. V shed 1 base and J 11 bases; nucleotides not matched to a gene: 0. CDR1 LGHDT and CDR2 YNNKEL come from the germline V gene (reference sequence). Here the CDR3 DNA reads TGTGCCAGCAGCCAAGGGGACAGGGGGGCTTTCTTT. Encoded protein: CASSQGDRGAFF.

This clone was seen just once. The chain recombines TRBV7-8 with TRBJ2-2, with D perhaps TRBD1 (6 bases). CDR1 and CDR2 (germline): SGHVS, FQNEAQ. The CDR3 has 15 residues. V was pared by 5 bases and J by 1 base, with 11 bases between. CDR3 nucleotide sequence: TGTGCCAGCAGCAAACGGGGACAGAACACCGGGGAGCTGTTTTTT. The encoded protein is CASSKRGQNTGELFF.

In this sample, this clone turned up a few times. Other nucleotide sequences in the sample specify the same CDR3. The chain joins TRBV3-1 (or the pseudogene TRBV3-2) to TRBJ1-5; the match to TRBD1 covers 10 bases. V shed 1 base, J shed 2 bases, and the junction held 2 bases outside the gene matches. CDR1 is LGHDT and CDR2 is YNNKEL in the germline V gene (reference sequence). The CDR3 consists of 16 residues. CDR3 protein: CASSQAGTGGNQPQHF. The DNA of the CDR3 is TGTGCCAGCAGCCAAGCAGGGACAGGGGGCAATCAGCCCCAGCATTTT.

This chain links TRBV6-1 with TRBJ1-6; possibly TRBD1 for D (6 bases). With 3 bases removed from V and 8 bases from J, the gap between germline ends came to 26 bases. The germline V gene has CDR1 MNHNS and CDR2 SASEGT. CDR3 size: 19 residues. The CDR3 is CASSDYYLDRRYPDSPLHF. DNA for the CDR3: TGTGCCAGCAGTGACTACTACCTTGACAGGAGATATCCGGATTCACCCCTCCACTTT.

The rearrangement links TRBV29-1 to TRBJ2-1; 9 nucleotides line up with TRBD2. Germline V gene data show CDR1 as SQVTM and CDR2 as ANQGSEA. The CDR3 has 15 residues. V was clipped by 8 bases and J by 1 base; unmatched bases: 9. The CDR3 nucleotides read TGCAGCACTGGAAGAGCGGGGGGATCCTACAATGAGCAGTTCTTC. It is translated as CSTGRAGGSYNEQFF.

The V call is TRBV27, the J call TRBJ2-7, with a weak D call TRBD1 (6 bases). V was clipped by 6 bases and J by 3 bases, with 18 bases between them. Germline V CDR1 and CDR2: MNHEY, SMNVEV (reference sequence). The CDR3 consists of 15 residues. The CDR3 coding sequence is TGTGCCAGCAGCCTGGTTGGGACAAGCATCTACGAGCAGTACTTC. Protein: CASSLVGTSIYEQYF.

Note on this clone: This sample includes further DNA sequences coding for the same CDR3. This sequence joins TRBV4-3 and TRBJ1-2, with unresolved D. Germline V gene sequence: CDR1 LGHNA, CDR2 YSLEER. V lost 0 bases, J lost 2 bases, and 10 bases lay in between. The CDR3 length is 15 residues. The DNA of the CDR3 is TGCGCCAGCAGCCAAGATCTTGCGGGGAACTATGGCTACACCTTC. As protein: CASSQDLAGNYGYTF.

The CDR3 loop is CASSGTGVWDQPQHF. The CDR3 DNA sequence: TGTGCCAGCAGCGGTACAGGGGTATGGGATCAGCCCCAGCATTTT. The chain links TRBV6-5 to TRBJ1-5, with 7 positions matching TRBD1. Germline assignment: CDR1 MNHEY and CDR2 SVGAGI. The CDR3 loop spans 15 amino acids. Trimming removed 6 bases from V and 5 bases from J; junction bases left unmatched: 10.

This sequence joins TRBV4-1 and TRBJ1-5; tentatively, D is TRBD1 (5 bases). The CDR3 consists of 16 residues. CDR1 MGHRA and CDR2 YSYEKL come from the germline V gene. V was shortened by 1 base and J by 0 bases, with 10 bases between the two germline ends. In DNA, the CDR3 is TGCGCCAGCAGCCAAGTTCCGGGGGGTAGCAATCAGCCCCAGCATTTT. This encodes CASSQVPGGSNQPQHF.

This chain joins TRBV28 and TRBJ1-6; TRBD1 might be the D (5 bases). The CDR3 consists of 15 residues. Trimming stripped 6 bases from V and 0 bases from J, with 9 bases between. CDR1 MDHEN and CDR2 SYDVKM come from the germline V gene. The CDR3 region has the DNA TGTGCCAGCAGACGACAGAGCTCCTATAATTCACCCCTCCACTTT. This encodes CASRRQSSYNSPLHF.

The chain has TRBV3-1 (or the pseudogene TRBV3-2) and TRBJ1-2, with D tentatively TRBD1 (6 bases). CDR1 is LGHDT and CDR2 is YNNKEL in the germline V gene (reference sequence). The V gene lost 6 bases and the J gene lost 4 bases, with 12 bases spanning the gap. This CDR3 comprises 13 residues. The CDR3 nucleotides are TGTGCCAGCAGAGGACAGCCTTCCTATGGCTACACCTTC. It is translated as CASRGQPSYGYTF.

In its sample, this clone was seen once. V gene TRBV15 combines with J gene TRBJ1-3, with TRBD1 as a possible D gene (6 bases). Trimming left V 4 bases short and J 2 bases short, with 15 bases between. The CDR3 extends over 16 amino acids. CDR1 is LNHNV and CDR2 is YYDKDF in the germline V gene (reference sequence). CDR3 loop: CATSTRHQGTGNTIYF. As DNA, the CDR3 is TGTGCCACCAGCACCCGACATCAGGGGACTGGAAACACCATATATTTT.

CDR3 in DNA: TGTGCCAGCAGTGTGGACAGCCGCTATGGCTACACCTTC. It translates to CASSVDSRYGYTF. The rearrangement joins TRBV27 to TRBJ1-2, with D perhaps TRBD1 (6 bases). There are 13 residues in the CDR3. The ends were cut back, 5 bases at V and 4 bases at J, with 11 bases in the middle. Looked up from germline, CDR1 is MNHEY and CDR2 is SMNVEV (reference sequence).

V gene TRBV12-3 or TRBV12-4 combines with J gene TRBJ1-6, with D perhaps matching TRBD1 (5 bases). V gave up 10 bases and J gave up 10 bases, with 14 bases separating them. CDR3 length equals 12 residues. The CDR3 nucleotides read TGTGCCACCACAAACCGGGACTCACCCCTCCACTTT. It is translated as CATTNRDSPLHF.

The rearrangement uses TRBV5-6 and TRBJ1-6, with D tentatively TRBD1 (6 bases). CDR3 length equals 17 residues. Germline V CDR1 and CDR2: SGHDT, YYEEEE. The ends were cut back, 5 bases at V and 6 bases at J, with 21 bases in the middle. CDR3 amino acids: CASRTDGGRNSNSPLHF. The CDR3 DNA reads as TGTGCCAGCAGAACGGACGGGGGGCGAAATAGTAATTCACCCCTCCACTTT.

In DNA, the CDR3 is TGTGCCATCAGTGAGTCGAGGTCGACAGGGGGCTACGAGCAGTACTTC. Protein sequence: CAISESRSTGGYEQYF. V usage is TRBV10-3 and J usage is TRBJ2-7; 9 bases align to TRBD1. Germline loops: CDR1 ENHRY, CDR2 SYGVKD. V gave up 0 bases and J gave up 3 bases; unmatched junction bases: 6. CDR3 length: 16 amino acids.

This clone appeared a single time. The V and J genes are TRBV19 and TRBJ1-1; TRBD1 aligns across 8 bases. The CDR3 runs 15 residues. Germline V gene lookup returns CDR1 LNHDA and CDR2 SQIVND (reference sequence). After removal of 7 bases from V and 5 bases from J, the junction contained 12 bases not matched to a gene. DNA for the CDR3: TGTGCCAGTACCTGGGGGCAGGGGGCGCCTACTGAAGCTTTCTTT. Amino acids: CASTWGQGAPTEAFF.

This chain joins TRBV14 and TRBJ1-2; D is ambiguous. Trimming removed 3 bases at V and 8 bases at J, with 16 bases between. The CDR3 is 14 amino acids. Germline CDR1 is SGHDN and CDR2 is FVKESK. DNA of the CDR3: TGTGCCAGCAGCCATAGAGGGCTCCGTGGGGGCTACACCTTC. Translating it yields CASSHRGLRGGYTF.

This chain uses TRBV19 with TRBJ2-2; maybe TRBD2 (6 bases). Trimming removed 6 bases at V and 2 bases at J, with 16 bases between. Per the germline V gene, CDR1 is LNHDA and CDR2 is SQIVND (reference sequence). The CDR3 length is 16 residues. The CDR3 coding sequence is TGTGCCAGTAGGGCGGAGGGGACCATTAACACCGGGGAGCTGTTTTTT. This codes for CASRAEGTINTGELFF.

In DNA form, the CDR3 reads TGTGCCAGCAGTTTTGACACTGAAGCTTTCTTT. It is translated as CASSFDTEAFF. This chain joins TRBV11-2 and TRBJ1-1; unclear D gene. V was shortened by 6 bases and J by 3 bases, with 5 bases between the two germline ends. Per germline, CDR1 SGHAT and CDR2 FQNNGV. The CDR3 extends over 11 amino acids.